This TCR beta chain was sequenced during a study of blood T cell repertoires in COVID-19 (dated by TCRdb to between 2020 and 2021). For the study in its entirety: Samples covering the acute and convalescent phases of COVID-19 were provided by collaborators in the United States, Italy and Spain. The material from the prospective study consisted of cDNA or gDNA derived from T cells, B-cell-depleted T cells, or PBMCs. Subjects who had been exposed to COVID-19, were actively infected with it, or had recovered from it provided the deeply sampled blood TCRbeta repertoires that made up the dataset. A freely available public database, intended as a resource for researchers studying the immune response to SARS-CoV-2, is where the repertoires were released. Samples came from the ongoing ImmuneRACE study (first 160 participants) plus 1,254 subjects from 6 global collaborators. Nearly every sample came with metadata listing a de-identified subject ID, COVID-19 status, age in years and sex. Where available, HLA class I and class II types were obtained from metadata supplied by the sample provider rather than from assay-based typing. What the authors observed across the whole study: The quantity of clinical and demographic metadata differed by source and by participant and was supplied without curation.

The immunoSEQ Assay, a bias-controlled multiplex PCR, was used to amplify TCRbeta CDR3 regions from genomic DNA. Per the original workflow: Nucleated cell counts per sample were estimated from amplification of reference gene primers within the assay. To quantify the absolute abundance of each unique TCRbeta CDR3 rearrangement, sequence reads were collapsed and filtered. For each sample, productive Simpson clonality was calculated by taking the square root of Simpson's diversity index across productive rearrangements. The immuneACCESS repertoire file appears here via TCRdb, limited to in-frame rearrangements. These files lack a portion of the clones; in checked studies, under half of the deficit traces to unresolved V genes, and the cause of the others is not known. The DNA gave D and trimming, while V, J and clone size come from that table. The sample includes about 350,000 clones, with about nine tenths observed a single time. Together, the top ten hold 6% to 8.5% of the sample.

Points on this clone: The antigen it recognizes is unknown. It has no much larger one-base neighbor in the sample; base qualities were not kept.

One collaborating source in Seattle enrolled patients during active infection and followed them longitudinally through the course of disease. The collaborating institutions used their own protocols to collect whole blood in K2EDTA tubes. For TCRbeta analysis, collaborator samples were shipped as frozen whole blood, as isolated PBMCs, or as DNA extracted from either sample type. The CDR3 spans 15 residues, from the cysteine through the phenylalanine. The CDR3 DNA has 45 bases and is translated from base 1. Clipping removes 4 bases from V and 2 bases from J, with 8 as the unmatched junction base count. According to the germline V gene (reference sequence), CDR1 reads GTSNPN and CDR2 reads SVGIG.

The TCR sequence derives from a woman aged 65 to 85 with COVID-19, enrolled during active disease. The rearranged segments are TRBV30 and TRBJ2-4; 7 bases in between match TRBD1. Material: peripheral blood. DNA sequence: TGTGCCTGGACAACAGGGGCAAGTACCAAAAACATTCAGTACTTC. This yields the protein CAWTTGASTKNIQYF.